Below, 20 T cell receptor beta chains from the same sample are listed, as sequenced in a study of molecular identifiers for immune sequencing clone quantification. TCRdb analysed the PCR reads with MiXCR anew, one entry per CDR3 protein. This sample has about 630,000 distinct CDR3 sequences; less than 30% occur once, and the top ten carry about 0.8%. Sequencing was carried out using naive CD8+ T cells from blood, with Jurkat cell RNA spiked in. Stated subset: FACS-sorted CD8+CD4-CCR7+CD45RA+ naive T cells. These receptors all stem from a human donor in good health. Some libraries in this study had Jurkat cell RNA spiked in.

The V and J genes are TRBV20-1 and TRBJ2-5; TRBD1 matches at 9 bases. The germline V gene encodes CDR1 DFQATT and CDR2 SNEGSKA (reference sequence). The length of the CDR3 is 16 residues. J was trimmed by 7 bases and V by 0 bases; bases with no gene match: 12. CDR3 residues: CSARDPSTGQGGTQYF. In DNA form, the CDR3 reads TGCAGTGCTAGAGATCCCTCGACGGGACAGGGTGGGACCCAGTACTTC.

This clonotype was seen ten or more times. The chain is built from TRBV27 and TRBJ2-5, with D unresolved. Germline CDR1 and CDR2: MNHEY and SMNVEV (reference sequence). V was shortened by 1 base and J by 5 bases, with 14 bases between the two germline ends. The CDR3 sequence is 15 residues long. The CDR3 loop reads CASSLLKHGHETQYF. The CDR3 DNA sequence: TGTGCCAGCAGTTTATTAAAACACGGCCACGAGACCCAGTACTTC.

With respect to this clonotype: A much larger clone differs by one base, so this may be a read error. CDR3 residues: CSASFRNDYDYTF. For the CDR3, the DNA is TGCAGTGCTAGTTTCCGAAATGACTATGACTACACCTTC. The chain carries TRBV20-1 and TRBJ1-2, with unresolved D. Germline V gene sequence: CDR1 DFQATT, CDR2 SNEGSKA (reference sequence). This CDR3 has 13 residues.

This clonotype was seen ten or more times. The chain carries TRBV6-2 or TRBV6-3 and TRBJ2-1, with 11 bases that match TRBD2. V trimming: 8 bases; J trimming: 6 bases; junction bases outside the gene matches: 12. Germline-derived CDR1 and CDR2 are MNHEY and SVGEGT. This CDR3 is built from 16 residues. CDR3 protein: CASGPLGLAGGNEQFF. As DNA, the CDR3 is TGTGCCAGCGGACCCCTCGGGCTAGCGGGAGGCAATGAGCAGTTCTTC.

The sample holds many counts of this clonotype. The V and J genes are TRBV19 and TRBJ1-5; D is undetermined. CDR1 and CDR2 (germline): LNHDA, SQIVND (reference sequence). The CDR3 has 13 residues. V gave up 0 bases and J gave up 6 bases, with 6 bases separating them. CDR3 in amino acids: CASSIDLGQPQHF. The CDR3 DNA reads as TGTGCCAGTAGTATAGATCTGGGTCAGCCCCAGCATTTT.

In DNA, the CDR3 is TGTGCCAGCAGTGACTCCTGGACAGGGGTTAACTCCGGGGAGCTGTTTTTT. Translated, it gives CASSDSWTGVNSGELFF. The chain employs TRBV2 and TRBJ2-2, with 9 bases identical to TRBD1. Germline V gene sequence: CDR1 SNHLY, CDR2 FYNNEI. With 3 bases clipped from V and 6 bases from J, the junction kept 11 bases outside the gene matches. The CDR3 loop spans 17 amino acids.

This clonotype was seen a few times. The gene calls are TRBV12-3 or TRBV12-4 and TRBJ1-2; 12 positions agree with TRBD1. The junction had 7 bases not matched to a gene; V was cut back by 5 bases and J by 3 bases. The CDR3 extends over 16 amino acids. The CDR3 DNA sequence: TGTGCCAGCAGTCGACAGGGACAGGGGGCGGACTATGGCTACACCTTC. Translation gives CASSRQGQGADYGYTF.

Concerning this clonotype itself: With a much larger clone just one base away, this may be a read error. This chain uses TRBV4-3 with TRBJ2-7, with D unresolved. Trimming pared 4 bases from V and 9 bases from J, leaving 25 bases between. The CDR3 length is 16 residues. Germline CDR1 is LGHNA and CDR2 is YSLEER. CDR3 sequence (DNA): TGCGCCAGCAGCCCATCGACGGCGTCGCCCCCTGGGGTGCAGTACTTC. It translates to CASSPSTASPPGVQYF.

This clonotype has more than one count but fewer than ten. The chain couples TRBV27 to TRBJ2-3; D unresolved. Between the trimmed V and J ends, which lost 2 bases and 7 bases, there was a span of 13 bases. The V gene's germline CDR1 is MNHEY and CDR2 SMNVEV (reference sequence). The CDR3 extends over 14 amino acids. CDR3 in amino acids: CASSLRFSGYTQYF. As DNA, the CDR3 is TGTGCCAGCAGTTTAAGGTTCTCTGGGTATACGCAGTATTTT.

This clonotype has a handful of counts. The genes are TRBV6-6 and TRBJ2-7; perhaps TRBD2 as D (6 bases). Deletions cut 5 bases from V and 3 bases from J, with 20 bases between. There are 16 residues in the CDR3. Germline CDR1 MNHNY, CDR2 SVGAGI (reference sequence). The DNA of the CDR3 is TGTGCCAGCAGTGACCGGGTCCTCGGGAGTATCTACGAGCAGTACTTC. The encoded protein is CASSDRVLGSIYEQYF.

The chain employs TRBV7-2 and TRBJ1-6; D is uncertain. This CDR3 comprises 14 residues. Trimming pared 1 base from V and 5 bases from J, leaving 6 bases between. Germline V gene sequence: CDR1 SGHTA, CDR2 FQGNSA. The CDR3, as DNA: TGTGCCAGCAGCTTAGGTTGGGATAATTCACCCCTCCACTTT. This translates into CASSLGWDNSPLHF. Supplemented by reference TRBV7-2 and TRBJ1-6, the full variable domain reads GAGVSQSPSNKVTEKGKDVELRCDPISGHTALYWYRQSLGQGLEFLIYFQGNSAPDKSGLPSDRFSAERTGGSVSTLTIQRTQQEDSAVYLCASSLGWDNSPLHFGNGTRLTVT.

This clonotype was recorded many times. The rearrangement links TRBV6-2 or TRBV6-3 to TRBJ1-5, with unresolved D. Germline CDR1 is MNHEY and CDR2 is SVGEGT. The CDR3 consists of 13 residues. With 0 bases removed from V and 6 bases from J, the gap between germline ends came to 6 bases. The CDR3, as DNA: TGTGCCAGCAGTTACTCGGAGGTTCAGCCCCAGCATTTT. Translated, it gives CASSYSEVQPQHF.

Turning to this clonotype: The junction differs from germline at one of its ends, possibly a read error. The chain joins TRBV20-1 to TRBJ2-7, with a weak D call TRBD2 (5 bases). There are 15 residues in the CDR3. CDR1 is DFQATT, CDR2 SNEGSKA, per germline (reference sequence). CDR3: CSTRDISGFNYEQYF. For the CDR3, the DNA is TGCAGTACTAGAGATATTTCGGGATTTAACTACGAGCAGTACTTC.

This clonotype was detected ten times or more. The chain recombines TRBV19 with TRBJ2-7, with D possibly TRBD1 on 6 matching bases. CDR1 is LNHDA and CDR2 is SQIVND in the germline V gene (reference sequence). The CDR3 totals 15 residues. V lost 3 bases and J 2 bases, leaving 14 bases between the germline ends. The CDR3 sequence: CASSMGHGVTYEQYF. The DNA for the CDR3 is TGTGCCAGTAGTATGGGACATGGGGTTACCTACGAGCAGTACTTC. Full variable domain (rest looked up from reference TRBV19 and TRBJ2-7): DGGITQSPKYLFRKEGQNVTLSCEQNLNHDAMYWYRQDPGQGLRLIYYSQIVNDFQKGDIAEGYSVSREKKESFPLTVTSAQKNPTAFYLCASSMGHGVTYEQYFGPGTRLTVT.

This clonotype was counted between two and nine times. This chain joins TRBV5-4 and TRBJ2-7, with D perhaps TRBD1 (6 bases). Per germline, CDR1 SGHNT and CDR2 YYREEE (reference sequence). The CDR3 runs 15 residues. Deletions cut 0 bases from V and 0 bases from J, with 10 bases between. CDR3 sequence (DNA): TGTGCCAGCAGCTTGGGCCTGGGGGCCTCCTACGAGCAGTACTTC. Protein: CASSLGLGASYEQYF.

The genes are TRBV4-3 and TRBJ1-1, with no clear D. Trimming left V 3 bases short and J 0 bases short, with 11 bases between. The CDR3 loop spans 15 amino acids. Germline V gene sequence: CDR1 LGHNA, CDR2 YSLEER. For the CDR3, the DNA is TGCGCCAGCAGCCACACCAGAAACATGAACACTGAAGCTTTCTTT. It encodes CASSHTRNMNTEAFF.

This clonotype was observed many times. The chain carries TRBV20-1 and TRBJ2-3, with 9 bases aligning to TRBD1. The CDR3 is 15 amino acids. Germline CDR1 and CDR2: DFQATT and SNEGSKA (reference sequence). J was trimmed by 2 bases and V by 3 bases; bases with no gene match: 6. The CDR3 bases are TGCAGTGCTAGGGCCGGGACAGGGTTCACAGATACGCAGTATTTT. Amino acid sequence: CSARAGTGFTDTQYF.

This clonotype was seen at least ten times. The CDR3 loop reads CASSLGVTGNDEQYF. Written as DNA, the CDR3 is TGTGCCAGCAGCTTAGGGGTGACAGGGAACGACGAGCAGTACTTC. The chain is built from TRBV5-6 and TRBJ2-7; 7 nucleotides match TRBD1. The CDR3 runs 15 residues. Germline V gene sequence: CDR1 SGHDT, CDR2 YYEEEE. V lost 2 bases and J lost 5; bases outside the gene matches: 10.

A note on this clonotype: This may be a read error: a much more frequent sequence differs by one nucleotide. The CDR3: CASSLGGAWNERFF. CDR3 sequence (DNA): TGTGCCAGCAGCTTAGGGGGGGCCTGGAATGAGCGGTTCTTC. The chain couples TRBV7-2 to TRBJ2-1; either TRBD1 or TRBD2 may fit D (6 bases each). Germline values: CDR1 SGHTA, CDR2 FQGNSA. The length of the CDR3 is 14 residues.

At least ten counts were recorded for this clonotype. At one of its ends the junction is not consistent with the germline gene, which may arise from a read error. The gene calls are TRBV4-3 and TRBJ1-1, with TRBD1 matching over 10 bases. Germline V gene data show CDR1 as LGHNA and CDR2 as YSLEER. This CDR3 is built from 18 residues. CDR3 nucleotides: TGCGCCAGCAGTCAAGAGCGACAGGGGGCCTCCTTGAACACTGAAGCTTTCTTT. This translates into CASSQERQGASLNTEAFF.